Listed below are T cell receptor beta chains from one sample, sequenced in a study of early T cells in non-severe SARS-CoV-2 infection. From the 5' RACE reads, TCRdb called clonotypes with MiXCR, one entry per CDR3 protein. The sample carries over 55,000 distinct CDR3 sequences, around 13% recorded once. Sample: whole blood. The receptors originated from an adult who was a healthcare worker with PCR-confirmed SARS-CoV-2 infection or an uninfected control (not recorded which). Each CDR3 is given without its conserved first and last residue. The D gene is left open where the match is weak.

J | V | D | CDR3
TRBJ2-7 | TRBV20-1 | NA | SARDRRDRKDPYEQY
TRBJ2-3 | TRBV12-3/TRBV12-4 | NA | ASSLRSIWDTQY
TRBJ2-2 | TRBV10-2 | TRBD2 | ASSEPGTTAAGELF
TRBJ2-5 | TRBV3-1 | NA | ASSQDGGTDKTQY
TRBJ2-7 | TRBV12-3/TRBV12-4 | NA | ASSLGLAIEQY
TRBJ1-2 | TRBV4-3 | NA | ASSQDRADYYGYT
TRBJ1-6 | TRBV7-6 | NA | ASSLAGSANSPLH
TRBJ2-1 | TRBV15 | NA | ATSRAGTRTSNEQF
TRBJ1-5 | TRBV20-1 | NA | SARSNRNQPQH
TRBJ1-2 | TRBV25-1 | NA | ASSDWNYGYT
TRBJ2-7 | TRBV28 | NA | ASSQYEQY
TRBJ2-1 | TRBV12-3/TRBV12-4 | NA | ASSSQNSYNEQF
TRBJ2-1 | TRBV6-6 | TRBD2 | ASSYGLAGAEQF
TRBJ1-6 | TRBV18 | TRBD1 | ASSPEGGLNSPLH
TRBJ1-5 | TRBV6-5 | NA | ASSYSGGGNQPQH
TRBJ2-1 | TRBV9 | NA | ASSAARGSYNEQF
TRBJ1-1 | TRBV11-2 | NA | ASSLSGRIEAF
TRBJ2-1 | TRBV29-1 | NA | SVGPNEQF
TRBJ2-7 | TRBV14 | TRBD1 | ASSQDLQGIGSEQY
TRBJ1-5 | TRBV2 | NA | ASSEGTSHSNQPQH
TRBJ2-7 | TRBV10-2 | NA | ASSESWGSYEQY
TRBJ2-3 | TRBV29-1 | NA | SVPTPQGYTQY
TRBJ2-3 | TRBV5-1 | TRBD2 | ASRGLADTDTQY
TRBJ1-6 | TRBV12-3/TRBV12-4 | NA | ASSYTVTRSPLH
TRBJ2-7 | TRBV29-1 | NA | SVGGEREQY
TRBJ2-3 | TRBV6-2/TRBV6-3 | NA | ASSYDSVSDTQY
TRBJ2-3 | TRBV5-4 | TRBD2 | ASSLGAGGPDTQY
TRBJ1-5 | TRBV4-3 | NA | ASSQDLGQYSNQPQH
TRBJ1-5 | TRBV19 | NA | ASSIAGRSYQQPQH
TRBJ2-7 | TRBV28 | TRBD2 | ASSFLAGDYEQY
TRBJ2-5 | TRBV7-2 | TRBD2 | ASSSLGGFQETQY
TRBJ2-7 | TRBV12-3/TRBV12-4 | NA | ASSLSTAAYEQY
TRBJ1-1 | TRBV20-1 | NA | SARDLGAQNTEAF
TRBJ2-7 | TRBV27 | TRBD1 | ASSSRTGGAFEQY
TRBJ1-6 | TRBV15 | NA | ATSRGVLDPESPLH
TRBJ2-1 | TRBV9 | NA | ASSDGAYNEQF
TRBJ1-3 | TRBV6-6 | TRBD1 | ASSYGSGTGVGNTIY
TRBJ2-7 | TRBV7-8 | TRBD1 | ASSSGTGWYEQY
TRBJ1-1 | TRBV6-2/TRBV6-3 | NA | ASSYITEAF
TRBJ2-1 | TRBV11-3 | TRBD2 | ASSLASGTYNEQF
TRBJ1-6 | TRBV2 | NA | ASSLIDRVQPLH
TRBJ2-7 | TRBV12-3/TRBV12-4 | NA | ASSLAQGSSHEQY
TRBJ1-2 | TRBV5-6 | NA | ASSLSEGRYYGYT
TRBJ2-1 | TRBV11-2 | NA | ASSYSSYNEQF
TRBJ2-7 | TRBV28 | TRBD1 | ASSTQTGAPYEQY
TRBJ2-7 | TRBV28 | TRBD1 | ASSRQGSRTYYEQY
TRBJ2-7 | TRBV11-2 | NA | ASSLDLAGGYEQY
TRBJ1-1 | TRBV5-6 | TRBD1 | ASSLLGQENTEAF
TRBJ2-1 | TRBV20-1 | TRBD2 | SAIRLAAPNEQF
TRBJ1-1 | TRBV28 | NA | ASSFTPSNTEAF
TRBJ2-7 | TRBV7-9 | NA | ASSLTEEQY
TRBJ2-1 | TRBV28 | TRBD2 | ASRTTDGRDHNEQF